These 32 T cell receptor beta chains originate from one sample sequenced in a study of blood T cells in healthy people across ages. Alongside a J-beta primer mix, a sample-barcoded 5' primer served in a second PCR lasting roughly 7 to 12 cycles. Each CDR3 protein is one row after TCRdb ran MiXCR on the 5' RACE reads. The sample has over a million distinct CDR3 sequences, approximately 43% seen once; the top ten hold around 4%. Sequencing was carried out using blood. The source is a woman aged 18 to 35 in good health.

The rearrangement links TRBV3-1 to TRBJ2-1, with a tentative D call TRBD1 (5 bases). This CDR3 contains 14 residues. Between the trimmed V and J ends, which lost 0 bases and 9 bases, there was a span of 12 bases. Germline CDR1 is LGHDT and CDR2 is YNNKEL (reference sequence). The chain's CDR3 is CASSQDRGFSEQFF. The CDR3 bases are TGTGCCAGCAGCCAAGATAGGGGTTTCAGTGAGCAGTTCTTC.

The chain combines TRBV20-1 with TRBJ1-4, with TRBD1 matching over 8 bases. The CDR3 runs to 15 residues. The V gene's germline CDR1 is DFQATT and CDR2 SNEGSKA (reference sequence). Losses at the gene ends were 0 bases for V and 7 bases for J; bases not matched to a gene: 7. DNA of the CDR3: TGCAGTGCTAGAGATCGGGCAGGGGGCGGTGAAAAACTGTTTTTT. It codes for CSARDRAGGGEKLFF.

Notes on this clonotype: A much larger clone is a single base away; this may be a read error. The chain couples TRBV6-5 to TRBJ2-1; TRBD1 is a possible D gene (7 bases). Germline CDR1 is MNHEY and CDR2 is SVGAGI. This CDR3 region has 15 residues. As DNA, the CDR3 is TGTGCCAGCAGTAGGGGGGACAGCTCCCACAATGAGCAGTTCTTC. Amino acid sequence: CASSRGDSSHNEQFF.

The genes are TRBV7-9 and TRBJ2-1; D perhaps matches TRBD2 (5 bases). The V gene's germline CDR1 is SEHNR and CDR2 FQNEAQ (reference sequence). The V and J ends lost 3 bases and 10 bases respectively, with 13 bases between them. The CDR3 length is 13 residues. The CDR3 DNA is TGTGCCAGCAGCTTGGGAGAGGTAAACGAGCAGTTCTTC. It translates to CASSLGEVNEQFF.

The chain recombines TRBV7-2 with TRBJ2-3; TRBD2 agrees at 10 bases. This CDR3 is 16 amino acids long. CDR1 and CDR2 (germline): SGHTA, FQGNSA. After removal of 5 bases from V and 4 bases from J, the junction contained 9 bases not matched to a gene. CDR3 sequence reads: CASSPYSGGLADTQYF. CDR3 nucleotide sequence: TGTGCCAGCAGCCCCTATAGCGGGGGGCTTGCAGATACGCAGTATTTT.

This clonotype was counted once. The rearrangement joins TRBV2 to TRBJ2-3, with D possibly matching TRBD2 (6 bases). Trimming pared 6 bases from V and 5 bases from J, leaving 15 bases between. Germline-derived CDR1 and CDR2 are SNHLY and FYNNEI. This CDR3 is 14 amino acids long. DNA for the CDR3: TGTGCCAGCAGGGCCCGACTAGTGGGAGATACGCAGTATTTT. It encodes CASRARLVGDTQYF.

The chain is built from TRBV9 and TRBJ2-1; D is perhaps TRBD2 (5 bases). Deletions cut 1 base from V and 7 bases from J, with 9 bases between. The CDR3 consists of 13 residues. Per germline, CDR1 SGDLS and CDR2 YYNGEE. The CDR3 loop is CASSVREYNEQFF. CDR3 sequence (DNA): TGTGCCAGCAGCGTAAGGGAGTATAATGAGCAGTTCTTC.

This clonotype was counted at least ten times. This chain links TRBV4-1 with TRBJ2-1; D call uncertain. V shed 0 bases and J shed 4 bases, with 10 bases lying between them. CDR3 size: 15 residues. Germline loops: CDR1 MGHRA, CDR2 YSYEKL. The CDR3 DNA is TGCGCCAGCAGCCAAGACGTTCCTGGGTACAATGAGCAGTTCTTC. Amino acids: CASSQDVPGYNEQFF.

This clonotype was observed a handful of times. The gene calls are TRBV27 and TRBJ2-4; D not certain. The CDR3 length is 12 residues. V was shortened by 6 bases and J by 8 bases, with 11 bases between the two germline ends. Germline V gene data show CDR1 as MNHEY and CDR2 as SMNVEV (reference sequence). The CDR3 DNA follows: TGTGCCAGCAGCCCCTCCGCGGACATTCAGTACTTC. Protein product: CASSPSADIQYF.

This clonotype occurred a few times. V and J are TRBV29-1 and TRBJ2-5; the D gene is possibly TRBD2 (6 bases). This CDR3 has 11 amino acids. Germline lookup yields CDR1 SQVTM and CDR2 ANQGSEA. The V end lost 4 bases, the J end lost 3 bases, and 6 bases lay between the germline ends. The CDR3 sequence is CSVGLEETQYF. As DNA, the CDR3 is TGCAGCGTTGGACTAGAAGAGACCCAGTACTTC.

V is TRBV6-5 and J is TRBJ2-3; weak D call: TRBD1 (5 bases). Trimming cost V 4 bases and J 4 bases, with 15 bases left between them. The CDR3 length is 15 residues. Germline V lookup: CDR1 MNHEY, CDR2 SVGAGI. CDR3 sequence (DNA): TGTGCCAGCAGTTCCCAGGGCCTTGACGCAGATACGCAGTATTTT. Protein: CASSSQGLDADTQYF.

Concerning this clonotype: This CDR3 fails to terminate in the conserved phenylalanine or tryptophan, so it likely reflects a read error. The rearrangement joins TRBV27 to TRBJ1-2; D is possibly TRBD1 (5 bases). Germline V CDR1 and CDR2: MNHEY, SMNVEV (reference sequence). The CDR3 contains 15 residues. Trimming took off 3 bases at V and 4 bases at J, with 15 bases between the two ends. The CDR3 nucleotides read TGTGCCAGCAGTTTCTCCGGGGCCTTTTTCTATGGCTACACCTCC. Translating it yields CASSFSGAFFYGYTS.

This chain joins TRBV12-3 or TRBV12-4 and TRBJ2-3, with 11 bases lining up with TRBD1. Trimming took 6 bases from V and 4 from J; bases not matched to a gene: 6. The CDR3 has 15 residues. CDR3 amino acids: CASSQDRGPADTQYF. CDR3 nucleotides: TGTGCCAGCAGCCAGGACAGGGGGCCAGCAGATACGCAGTATTTT.

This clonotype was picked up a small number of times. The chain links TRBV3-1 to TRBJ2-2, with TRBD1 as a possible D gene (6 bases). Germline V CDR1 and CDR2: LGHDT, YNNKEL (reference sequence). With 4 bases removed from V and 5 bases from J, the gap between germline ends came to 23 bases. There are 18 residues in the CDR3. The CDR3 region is CASSPNPRGPDRTGELFF. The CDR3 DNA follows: TGTGCCAGCAGCCCCAACCCCAGGGGTCCGGATAGGACCGGGGAGCTGTTTTTT.

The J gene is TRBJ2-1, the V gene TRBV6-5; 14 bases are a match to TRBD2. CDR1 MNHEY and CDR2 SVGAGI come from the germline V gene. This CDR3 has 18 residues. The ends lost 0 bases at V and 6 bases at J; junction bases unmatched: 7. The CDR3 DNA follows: TGTGCCAGCAGTTACTCCATGATCGGGACTAGCGGGAGCAATGAGCAGTTCTTC. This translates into CASSYSMIGTSGSNEQFF.

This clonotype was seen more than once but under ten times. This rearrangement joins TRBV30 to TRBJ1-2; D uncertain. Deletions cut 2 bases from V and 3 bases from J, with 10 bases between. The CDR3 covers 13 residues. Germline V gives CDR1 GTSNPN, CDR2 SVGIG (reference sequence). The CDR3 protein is CAWSIGPHYGYTF. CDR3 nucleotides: TGTGCCTGGAGTATCGGACCGCACTATGGCTACACCTTC.

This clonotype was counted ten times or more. The CDR3 nucleotides read TGTGCCAGCAGCCAAGAGTACGGGTATACAGATGAGTCTGGTGAGCAGTACTTC. It translates to CASSQEYGYTDESGEQYF. The chain is built from TRBV3-1 and TRBJ2-5; D is unresolved. The germline V gene has CDR1 LGHDT and CDR2 YNNKEL (reference sequence). Trimming removed 0 bases at V and 11 bases at J, with 28 bases between. This CDR3 is 18 amino acids long.

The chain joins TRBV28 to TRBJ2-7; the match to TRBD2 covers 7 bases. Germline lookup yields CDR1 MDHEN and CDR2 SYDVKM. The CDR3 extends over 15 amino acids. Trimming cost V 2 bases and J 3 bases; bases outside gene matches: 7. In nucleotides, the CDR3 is TGTGCCAGCAGTTTAAGCCGTGGGGGGGGCTACGAGCAGTACTTC. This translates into CASSLSRGGGYEQYF.

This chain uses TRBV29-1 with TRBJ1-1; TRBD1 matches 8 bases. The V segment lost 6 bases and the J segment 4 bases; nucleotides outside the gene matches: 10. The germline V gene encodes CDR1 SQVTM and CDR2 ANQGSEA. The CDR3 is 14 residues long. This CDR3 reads CSVARQGRRTEAFF. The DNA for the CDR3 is TGCAGCGTGGCCCGACAGGGGCGGCGCACTGAAGCTTTCTTT. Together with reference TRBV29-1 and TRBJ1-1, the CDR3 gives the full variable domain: SAVISQKPSRDICQRGTSLTIQCQVDSQVTMMFWYRQQPGQSLTLIATANQGSEATYESGFVIDKFPISRPNLTFSTLTVSNMSPEDSSIYLCSVARQGRRTEAFFGQGTRLTVV.

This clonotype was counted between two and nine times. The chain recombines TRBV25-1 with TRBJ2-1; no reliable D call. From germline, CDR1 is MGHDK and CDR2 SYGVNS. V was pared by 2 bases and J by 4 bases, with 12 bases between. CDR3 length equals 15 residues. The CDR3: CASSEKRKPYNEQFF. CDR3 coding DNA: TGTGCCAGCAGTGAAAAGAGGAAACCTTACAATGAGCAGTTCTTC.

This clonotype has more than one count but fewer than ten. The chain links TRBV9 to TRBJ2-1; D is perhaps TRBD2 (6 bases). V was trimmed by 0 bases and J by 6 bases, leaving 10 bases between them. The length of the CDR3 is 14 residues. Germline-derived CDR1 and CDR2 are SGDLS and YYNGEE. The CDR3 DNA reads TGTGCCAGCAGCGTAGGGGGGGTTGGCAATGAGCAGTTCTTC. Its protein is CASSVGGVGNEQFF. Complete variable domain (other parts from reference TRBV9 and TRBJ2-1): DSGVTQTPKHLITATGQRVTLRCSPRSGDLSVYWYQQSLDQGLQFLIQYYNGEERAKGNILERFSAQQFPDLHSELNLSSLELGDSALYFCASSVGGVGNEQFFGPGTRLTVL.

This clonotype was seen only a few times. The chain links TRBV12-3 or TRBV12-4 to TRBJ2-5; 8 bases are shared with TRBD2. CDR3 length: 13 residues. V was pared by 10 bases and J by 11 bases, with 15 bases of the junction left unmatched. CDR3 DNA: TGTGCCATCCCGGGACTAGAGTGGAATGAGCAGTACTTC. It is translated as CAIPGLEWNEQYF.

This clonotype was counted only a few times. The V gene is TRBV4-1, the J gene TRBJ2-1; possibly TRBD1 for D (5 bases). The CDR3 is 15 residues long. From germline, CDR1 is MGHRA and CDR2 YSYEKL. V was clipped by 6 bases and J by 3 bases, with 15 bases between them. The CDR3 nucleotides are TGCGCCAGCAGACCAGCCCAGGGATTCTACAATGAGCAGTTCTTC. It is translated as CASRPAQGFYNEQFF.

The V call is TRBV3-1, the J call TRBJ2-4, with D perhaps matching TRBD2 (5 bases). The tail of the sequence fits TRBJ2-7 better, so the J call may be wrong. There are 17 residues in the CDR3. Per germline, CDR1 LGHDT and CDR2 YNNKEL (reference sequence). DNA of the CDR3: TGTGCCAGCAGCCCGCGGCGGGTGGGGAAGGCTGGGTACGAGCAGTACTTC. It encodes CASSPRRVGKAGYEQYF.

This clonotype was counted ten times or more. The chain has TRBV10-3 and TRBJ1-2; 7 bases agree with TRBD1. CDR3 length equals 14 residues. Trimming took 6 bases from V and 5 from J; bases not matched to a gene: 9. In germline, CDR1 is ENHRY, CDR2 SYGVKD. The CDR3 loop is CAISGQERGYGYTF. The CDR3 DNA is TGTGCCATCAGCGGACAGGAGCGGGGGTATGGCTACACCTTC.

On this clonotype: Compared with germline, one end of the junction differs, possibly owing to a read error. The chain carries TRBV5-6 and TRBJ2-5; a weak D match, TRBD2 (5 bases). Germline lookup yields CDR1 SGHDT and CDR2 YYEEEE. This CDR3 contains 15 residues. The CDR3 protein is CAGSLADSIQETQYF. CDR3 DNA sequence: TGTGCCGGCAGCTTGGCGGACTCCATCCAAGAGACCCAGTACTTC.

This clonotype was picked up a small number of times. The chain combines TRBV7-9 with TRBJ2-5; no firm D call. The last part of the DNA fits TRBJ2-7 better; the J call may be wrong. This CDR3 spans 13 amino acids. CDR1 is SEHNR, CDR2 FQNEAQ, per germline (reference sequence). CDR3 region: CASSLRLGYEQYF. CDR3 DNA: TGTGCCAGCAGCTTAAGATTGGGTTACGAGCAGTACTTC.

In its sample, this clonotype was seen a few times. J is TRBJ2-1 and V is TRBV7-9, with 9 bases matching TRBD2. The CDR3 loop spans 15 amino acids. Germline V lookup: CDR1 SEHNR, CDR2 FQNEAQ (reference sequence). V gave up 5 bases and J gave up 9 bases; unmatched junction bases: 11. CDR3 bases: TGTGCCAGCAGCCCCGTAGGGACTAGCCAGGTTGAGCAGTTCTTC. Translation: CASSPVGTSQVEQFF.

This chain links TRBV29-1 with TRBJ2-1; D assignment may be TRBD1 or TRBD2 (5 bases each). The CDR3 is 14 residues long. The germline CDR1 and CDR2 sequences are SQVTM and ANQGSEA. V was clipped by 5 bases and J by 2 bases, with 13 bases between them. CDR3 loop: CSVTGTGTYNEQFF. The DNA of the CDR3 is TGCAGCGTTACCGGGACGGGGACCTACAATGAGCAGTTCTTC.

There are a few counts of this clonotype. This chain's CDR3 is CASSLSGSVETQYF. The DNA of the CDR3 is TGTGCCAGCAGTTTATCGGGGTCAGTGGAGACCCAGTACTTC. V is TRBV27 and J is TRBJ2-5; no clear D. The length of the CDR3 is 14 residues. V lost 0 bases, J lost 5 bases, and 10 bases lay in between. Germline loops: CDR1 MNHEY, CDR2 SMNVEV (reference sequence).

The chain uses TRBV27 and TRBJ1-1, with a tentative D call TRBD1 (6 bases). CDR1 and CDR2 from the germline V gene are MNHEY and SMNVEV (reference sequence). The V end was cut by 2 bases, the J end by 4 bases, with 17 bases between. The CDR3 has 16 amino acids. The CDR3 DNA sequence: TGTGCCAGCAGTTTAGATCGGGGAGGGGGGGTCACTGAAGCTTTCTTT. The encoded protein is CASSLDRGGGVTEAFF.

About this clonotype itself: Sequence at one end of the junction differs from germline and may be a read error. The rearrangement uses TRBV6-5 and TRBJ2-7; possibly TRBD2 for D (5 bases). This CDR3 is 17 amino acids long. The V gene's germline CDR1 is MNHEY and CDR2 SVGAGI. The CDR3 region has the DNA TGTGCCCGCAGTTACGATCCAGCGGCTTATGTCGGGGATGAGCAGTACTTC. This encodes CARSYDPAAYVGDEQYF.